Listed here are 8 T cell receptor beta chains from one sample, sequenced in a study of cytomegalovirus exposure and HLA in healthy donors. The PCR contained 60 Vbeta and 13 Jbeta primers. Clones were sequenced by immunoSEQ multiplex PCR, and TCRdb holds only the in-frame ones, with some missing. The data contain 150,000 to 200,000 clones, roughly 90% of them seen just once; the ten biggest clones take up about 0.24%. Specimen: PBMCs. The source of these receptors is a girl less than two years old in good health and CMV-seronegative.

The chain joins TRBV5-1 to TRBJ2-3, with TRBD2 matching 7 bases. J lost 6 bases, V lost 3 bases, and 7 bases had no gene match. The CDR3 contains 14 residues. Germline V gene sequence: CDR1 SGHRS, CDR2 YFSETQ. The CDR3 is CASSSRTRGDTQYF. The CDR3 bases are TGCGCCAGCAGCTCGAGGACTAGAGGGGATACGCAGTATTTT.

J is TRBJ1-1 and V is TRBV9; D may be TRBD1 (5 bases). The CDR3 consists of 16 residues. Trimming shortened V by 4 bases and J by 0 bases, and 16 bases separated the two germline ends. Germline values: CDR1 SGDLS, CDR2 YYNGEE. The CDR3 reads CASSLTAGHLNTEAFF. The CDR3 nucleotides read TGTGCCAGCAGCCTAACAGCGGGGCATTTGAACACTGAAGCTTTCTTT. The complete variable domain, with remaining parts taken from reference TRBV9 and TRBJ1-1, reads DSGVTQTPKHLITATGQRVTLRCSPRSGDLSVYWYQQSLDQGLQFLIQYYNGEERAKGNILERFSAQQFPDLHSELNLSSLELGDSALYFCASSLTAGHLNTEAFFGQGTRLTVV.

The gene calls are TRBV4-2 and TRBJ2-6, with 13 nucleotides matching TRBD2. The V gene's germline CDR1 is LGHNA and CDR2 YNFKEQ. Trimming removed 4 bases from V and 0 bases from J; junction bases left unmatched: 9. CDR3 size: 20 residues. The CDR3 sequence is CASSRTSGRDHLSGANVLTF. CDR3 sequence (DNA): TGTGCCAGCAGCCGTACTAGCGGGAGGGATCATCTCTCTGGGGCCAACGTCCTGACTTTC.

CDR3 sequence: CASSLQGARDEQYF. CDR3 nucleotide sequence: TGCGCCAGCAGCTTGCAGGGGGCACGCGACGAGCAGTACTTC. The chain joins TRBV5-1 to TRBJ2-7; 8 bases map to TRBD1. The junction had 5 bases not matched to a gene; V was cut back by 1 base and J by 5 bases. The CDR3 spans 14 residues. Germline lookup yields CDR1 SGHRS and CDR2 YFSETQ.

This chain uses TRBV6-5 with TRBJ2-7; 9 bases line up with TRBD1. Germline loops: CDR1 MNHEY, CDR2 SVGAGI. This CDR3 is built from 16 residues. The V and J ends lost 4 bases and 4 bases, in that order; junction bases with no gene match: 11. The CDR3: CASSSLGTGTGYEQYF. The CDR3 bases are TGTGCCAGCAGTTCCCTGGGGACAGGGACGGGATACGAGCAGTACTTC.

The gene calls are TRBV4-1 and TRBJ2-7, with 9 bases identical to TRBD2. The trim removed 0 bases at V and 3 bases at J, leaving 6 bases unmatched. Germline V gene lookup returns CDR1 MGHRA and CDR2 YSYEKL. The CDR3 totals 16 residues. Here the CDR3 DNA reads TGCGCCAGCAGCCAAGAGAGGCTAGCGGGGAGCTACGAGCAGTACTTC. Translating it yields CASSQERLAGSYEQYF.

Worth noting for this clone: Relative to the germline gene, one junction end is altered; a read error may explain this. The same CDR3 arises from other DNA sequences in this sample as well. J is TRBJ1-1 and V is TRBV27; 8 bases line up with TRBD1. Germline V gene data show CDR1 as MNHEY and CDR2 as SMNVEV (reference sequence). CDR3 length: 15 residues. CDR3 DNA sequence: TGTGCCAGCAGGACACGGACAGGGCAATACACCGAAGCTTTCTTT. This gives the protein CASRTRTGQYTEAFF.

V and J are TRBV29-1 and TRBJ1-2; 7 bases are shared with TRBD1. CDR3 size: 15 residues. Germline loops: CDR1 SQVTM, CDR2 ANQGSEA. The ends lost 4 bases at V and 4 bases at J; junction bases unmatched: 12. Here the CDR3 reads CSVGPGGLAGYGYTF. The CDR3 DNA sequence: TGCAGCGTTGGCCCAGGGGGATTGGCTGGCTATGGCTACACCTTC.